Reported below is one T cell receptor (beta chain). This clonotype is medium-sized (0.01 to 0.1%), judged from its frequency; no count is recorded. What this receptor recognizes is not known. Per sample, 250 ng of peripheral blood genomic DNA, approximately 41,000 genome equivalents, was used for TRB amplification. The CDR3 contains 15 residues, cysteine and phenylalanine counted. DNA was not recorded. The germline V gene (reference sequence) supplies CDR1 DFQATT and CDR2 SNEGSKA. To amplify TRB rearrangements, a touch-down multiplex PCR protocol was run with the TRB-A and TRB-B primer pools combined in a single tube. Illumina adapters and sample indices were added to the amplicons through two consecutive PCR reactions performed with Phusion HS II polymerase. The amplicons were gel-purified using the NucleoSpin Gel and PCR Clean-up kit, after which quantification was performed by Qubit and quality was checked on an Agilent 2100 Bioanalyzer. Sequencing of the libraries was done on an Illumina MiSeq with 600-cycle, single-indexed, paired-end runs. In the source study's methods: Alignment and assembly of TRB reads were performed with MiXCR version 2.1.12 and the default MiXCR reference library. Each unique CDR3 nucleotide sequence defined a clone, and only productive sequences with at least two reads were analysed. Alpha-parameterized diversity profiles (alpha 0 to 5), including the Shannon (alpha 1) and Simpson (alpha 2) indices, were computed with an R script to assess repertoire diversity. Combinatorial TRB VJ usage was computed with the tcR package and compared between cohorts by principal component analysis with ade4. Using GLIPH, TCRbeta CDR3s were clustered on pairs of cohorts matched for age and read depth, and a Wilcoxon test was used to compare cluster frequencies. TCRdb reprocessed the reads and provides one entry for every CDR3 protein sequence; no DNA is given. The authors' filters were not applied to this entry. The sample has some 7,200 distinct CDR3 sequences on record. The ten largest clones represent around 28% of the sample.

The data were taken from a study of T cell clusters in autoimmune cytopenias (dated by TCRdb to the late 2010s). A note on the overall study: A median TRB sequencing depth of 50,000 or so reads per sample was reached, and a median of roughly 2,500 distinct TRB clonotypes per sample was obtained. In autoimmune cytopenia patients, peripheral blood TRB and IGH repertoires were sequenced during active disease and over treatment follow-up, together with healthy, CLL and autoimmune hepatitis controls. The study aimed to test whether autoimmune cytopenia patients carry a disease-specific immune repertoire signature usable as a blood-based biomarker. The paper as a whole reports these results and caveats: The T cell clusters were only ever defined in silico, so experimental validation of their functional role was still needed. Approximately 3-fold more exclusive TRB clusters were observed in healthy donors than in active autoimmune hepatitis patients, consistent with an autoimmunity-wide signature. In the comparison of secondary cytopenia with CLL, the cluster-lack signature was not observed, apparently because the dominant lymphoma-associated repertoire masked the signature. GLIPH suggested that primary autoimmune cytopenia patients lacked physiological T cell clusters: 50 to 55 clusters were exclusive to healthy donors versus some 18 exclusive to patients. The TRB repertoire shifts, including less even repertoires in secondary cytopenia and CLL, mostly reflected lymphoma bias and not autoimmunity.

The sequence came from a human donor with an autoimmune cytopenia or autoimmune hepatitis (not recorded which). Recombination joined TRBV20-1 with TRBJ2-7; absent DNA, TCRdb's TRBD2 call cannot be checked. Material for sequencing was peripheral blood. The CDR3 here reads CSARDHDSGHYEQYF.